These T cell receptor beta chains were read from a single sample in a study of T cell responses to AZD1222 COVID-19 vaccine. TCRdb keeps only in-frame clones here, not all; method: immunoSEQ multiplex PCR. The sample includes approximately 89,000 clones, about 88% of them seen just once. Here the sequenced sample was peripheral blood, taken on day 0 of AZD1222 vaccination. These TCRs come from an adult in good health. The CDR3 runs from the conserved cysteine through the conserved F or W. A D gene is named only where the DNA matches it firmly. Clone size, where shown, is once, few, many, or a class for clones that have expanded.

TRBV25-1	TRBD1	.	TRBJ2-7	TGTGCCAGCAGTGAGTACACAGGGGGCAGGGACGAGCAGTACTTC	CASSEYTGGRDEQYF
TRBV2	TRBD2	.	TRBJ2-5	TGTGCCAGCAGTGAAATGCGGACTAGCAGAGAGACCCAGTACTTC	CASSEMRTSRETQYF
TRBV7-6	TRBD1	once	TRBJ2-7	TGTGCCAGCAGCTTAGCGGATGGACAGGGCTTGGCCGAGCAGTACTTC	CASSLADGQGLAEQYF
TRBV6-4	TRBD2	.	TRBJ2-2	TGTGCCAGCACCGAGACTAGCGGGGACACCGGGGAGCTGTTTTTT	CASTETSGDTGELFF
TRBV7-3	TRBD1	once	TRBJ2-2	TGTGCCAGCAGCTCGGACAGGGGGCTCGGGGAGCTGTTTTTT	CASSSDRGLGELFF
TRBV27	TRBD1	.	TRBJ1-6	TGTGCCAGCACCAGTAAGGGACAGGGTTATTCACCCCTCCACTTT	CASTSKGQGYSPLHF
TRBV19	.	.	TRBJ1-2	TGTGCCAGTAGTATAGGTGGTGAGTCCTCCGGCTACACCTTC	CASSIGGESSGYTF
TRBV6-5	.	.	TRBJ2-3	TGTGCCAGCAGGCCAGTGGACTCTAGCACAGATACGCAGTATTTT	CASRPVDSSTDTQYF
TRBV18	TRBD1	.	TRBJ1-3	TGTGCCAGCTCACCTACTCCAGGGGGACGGAGCTCTGGAAACACCATATATTTT	CASSPTPGGRSSGNTIYF
TRBV6-5	.	.	TRBJ1-1	TGTGCCAGCGTAGGCAGGGGAGACACTGAAGCTTTCTTT	CASVGRGDTEAFF
TRBV15	.	.	TRBJ2-7	TGTGCCACCAGGGCTCGGGGCGGCTCCTACGAGCAGTACTTC	CATRARGGSYEQYF
TRBV27	.	few	TRBJ1-1	TGTGCCAGCAGTTTTGGGCAGAGGAACACTGAAGCTTTCTTT	CASSFGQRNTEAFF
TRBV5-4	.	.	TRBJ1-5	TGTGCCAGCTACCCTGGGGTATCACCTACCAATCAGCCCCAGCATTTT	CASYPGVSPTNQPQHF
TRBV5-4	TRBD1	.	TRBJ2-7	TGTGCCAGCACCCGGGACAGGGTAGACTACGAGCAGTACTTC	CASTRDRVDYEQYF
TRBV5-1	.	few	TRBJ1-1	TGCGCCAGCAGCCACAGGGACGACACTGAAGCTTTCTTT	CASSHRDDTEAFF
TRBV25-1	.	.	TRBJ1-2	TGTGCCAGCAGTGAACCGGGACGGAACTATGGCTACACCTTC	CASSEPGRNYGYTF
TRBV7-2	.	.	TRBJ2-3	TGTGCCAGCAGCCAACAGATCGTCACAGATACGCAGTATTTT	CASSQQIVTDTQYF
TRBV6-1	TRBD1	.	TRBJ2-7	TGTGCCAGCAGTGAAGTGGGACAGGTGTCATACGAGCAGTACTTC	CASSEVGQVSYEQYF
TRBV4-3	.	.	TRBJ2-3	TGCGCCAGCAGCCAAGCACGAACTAGCACAGATACGCAGTATTTT	CASSQARTSTDTQYF
TRBV15	TRBD1	.	TRBJ1-4	TGTGCCACCAGCAGAGCCGACAGGGAGGGTTTAGAAAAACTGTTTTTT	CATSRADREGLEKLFF
TRBV11-2	.	.	TRBJ1-2	TGTGCCAGCAGCTTAGAATGGGAGCCGCGCTGCACCTTC	CASSLEWEPRCTF
TRBV10-1	TRBD1	.	TRBJ1-1	TGCGCCAGCAGTGGGCCGGGACAGGGTGAAGCTTTCTTT	CASSGPGQGEAFF
TRBV5-6	.	.	TRBJ1-4	TGTGCCAGCAGCTCAACCGGGAGGGAAGATGAAAAACTGTTTTTT	CASSSTGREDEKLFF
TRBV19	.	.	TRBJ2-4	TGTGCCAGTAGTATTGCGCATCTAGCCAAAAACATTCAGTACTTC	CASSIAHLAKNIQYF
TRBV6-2/TRBV6-3	.	.	TRBJ2-5	TGTGCCAGCAGTTACGATAAAACAGGGAGAGAGACCCAGTACTTC	CASSYDKTGRETQYF
TRBV6-5	TRBD1	.	TRBJ1-4	TGTGCCAGCAACAGGGGGGGTAATGAAAAACTGTTTTTT	CASNRGGNEKLFF
TRBV9	.	.	TRBJ1-2	TGTGCCAGCAGCGTAGTGGGAGGAGGCTACACCTTC	CASSVVGGGYTF
TRBV9	.	.	TRBJ2-3	TGTGCCAGCAGCTTGACTCGGTCAGATACGCAGTATTTT	CASSLTRSDTQYF
TRBV7-6	.	.	TRBJ1-6	TGTGCCAGCAGCTTAGAAGGGGCCTATAATTCACCCCTCCACTTT	CASSLEGAYNSPLHF
TRBV18	TRBD1	.	TRBJ1-4	TGTGCCAGCTCACAGGGACAGGGAACCGAAAAACTGTTTTTT	CASSQGQGTEKLFF
TRBV30	.	.	TRBJ2-3	TGTGCCTGGAGTGTACTCCGAGGCACAGATACGCAGTATTTT	CAWSVLRGTDTQYF
TRBV5-1	.	few	TRBJ1-2	TGCGCCAGCAGCTTGACAGAAGGCCGGGGCTACACCTTC	CASSLTEGRGYTF
TRBV7-9	TRBD1	.	TRBJ1-4	TGTGCCAGCAGCAAAATTACAGGGGTTGGTGAAAAACTGTTTTTT	CASSKITGVGEKLFF
TRBV15	.	.	TRBJ2-5	TGTGCCACCAGCAGAGATCGGGGGCAGGAGACCCAGTACTTC	CATSRDRGQETQYF
TRBV6-6	TRBD1	.	TRBJ1-2	TGTGCCAGCAGTTTACAGGGGAGGAATGGCTACACCTTC	CASSLQGRNGYTF
TRBV7-3	TRBD1	.	TRBJ2-7	TGTGCCAGCAGCTTAGGGACAGTCCAAGGGGTTGAGCAGTACTTC	CASSLGTVQGVEQYF
TRBV27	.	few	TRBJ1-4	TGTGCCAGCAGTTTGGTCCCGGGAGGAGTAATGTTTTTT	CASSLVPGGVMFF
TRBV6-4	TRBD1	.	TRBJ1-2	TGTGCCAACCCACGGGACAGGGATATATCTAACTATGGCTACACCTTC	CANPRDRDISNYGYTF
TRBV5-1	TRBD1	.	TRBJ1-5	TGCGCCAGCAGTCCCGGACAGGGAGCTTATCAGCCCCAGCATTTT	CASSPGQGAYQPQHF
TRBV29-1	.	.	TRBJ1-3	TGCAGCGTTGTGGGGGGCTCTGGAAACACCATATATTTT	CSVVGGSGNTIYF
TRBV5-6	.	.	TRBJ2-7	TGTGCCAGCAGCTTGGGACGGCATGGAGAGCAGTACTTC	CASSLGRHGEQYF
TRBV11-3	TRBD1	.	TRBJ1-1	TGTGCCAGCACGACCTACCACAGGGGGAACACTGAAGCTTTCTTT	CASTTYHRGNTEAFF
TRBV10-1	.	.	TRBJ2-3	TGCGCCAGCAGTGAGAGACAAAGCACAGATACGCAGTATTTT	CASSERQSTDTQYF
TRBV28	TRBD2	.	TRBJ2-3	TGTGCCAGCAGTCTAACTAGCGGGAGCGCGCAGTATTTT	CASSLTSGSAQYF
TRBV9	.	once	TRBJ2-3	TGTGCCAGCAGCGTTGGGGTCTTCACAGATACGCAGTATTTT	CASSVGVFTDTQYF
TRBV7-9	.	.	TRBJ2-5	TGTGCCAGCAGCCTAACACTAGTTTGGCAAGAGACCCAGTACTTC	CASSLTLVWQETQYF
TRBV5-5	.	.	TRBJ1-2	TGTGCCAGCACCCTAATAACGGACACGTGGACTAACTATGGCTACACCTTC	CASTLITDTWTNYGYTF